This TCR beta chain was captured in a study of immune characteristics of hereditary and idiopathic chronic pancreatitis. Study-wide points: Patients with more severe chronic pancreatitis had more productive TCR rearrangements.

Patients having total pancreatectomy with islet autotransplantation provided the chronic pancreatitis pancreas tissue. Germline CDR1 reads SEHNR; CDR2 reads FQNEAQ (reference sequence). The V gene end was trimmed by 4 bases and the J gene end by 1 base; junction bases not matched to a gene: 5. CDR3 length: 15 amino acids. Here immunoSEQ multiplex PCR was the method, and the copy in TCRdb shows in-frame clones only, minus some. The sample consists of around 9,400 clones, 79% of them appearing once. A remark on this clone: Its antigen is unknown.

The TCR comes from a human donor with chronic pancreatitis. The specimen was pancreas tissue with idiopathic chronic pancreatitis. The chain employs TRBV7-9 and TRBJ2-5, with 8 bases identical to TRBD2. The CDR3 is CASSSIAGSQETQYF. The CDR3 DNA follows: TGTGCCAGCAGCTCCATAGCGGGGTCCCAAGAGACCCAGTACTTC.